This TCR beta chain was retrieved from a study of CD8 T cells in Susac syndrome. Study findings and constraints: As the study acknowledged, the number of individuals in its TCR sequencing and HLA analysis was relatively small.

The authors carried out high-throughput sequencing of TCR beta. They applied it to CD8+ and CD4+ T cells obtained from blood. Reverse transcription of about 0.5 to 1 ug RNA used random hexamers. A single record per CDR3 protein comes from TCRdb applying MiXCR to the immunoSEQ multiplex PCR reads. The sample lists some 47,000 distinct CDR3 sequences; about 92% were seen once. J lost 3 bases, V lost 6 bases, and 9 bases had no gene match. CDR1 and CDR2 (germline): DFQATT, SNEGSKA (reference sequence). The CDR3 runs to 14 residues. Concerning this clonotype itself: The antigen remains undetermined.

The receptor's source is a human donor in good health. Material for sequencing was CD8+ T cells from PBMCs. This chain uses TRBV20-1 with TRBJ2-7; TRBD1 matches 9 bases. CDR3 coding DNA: TGCAGTGCCCGGGACAGGGTGGAGGTCTACGAGCAGTACTTC. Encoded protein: CSARDRVEVYEQYF.